A selection of T cell receptor beta chains follows, all from one sample in a study of blood T cells in healthy people across ages. MiXCR was run by TCRdb on the 5' RACE reads, yielding one entry per CDR3 protein. The table includes about a million distinct CDR3 sequences, roughly 51% detected once. The source material was blood. These receptors all come from a woman aged 55-70 years in good health. Both conserved end residues are trimmed from each CDR3. The D gene is left open where the match is weak. Clone size appears in some rows only: once, few, many, or a class for an expanded clone.

>TRBJ1-2|TRBV12-3/TRBV12-4|TRBD1|NA
ASNSDRSYGYT
>TRBJ2-3|TRBV20-1|NA|once
SARDPSTRADTQY
>TRBJ2-3|TRBV4-2|NA|few
ASSQDPGRTQY
>TRBJ2-7|TRBV10-3|TRBD1|few
AIRSDRGSFSYEQY
>TRBJ2-3|TRBV29-1|NA|few
SVGSRYVDTQY
>TRBJ2-5|TRBV15|TRBD2|NA
ATSPRRTSRFQETQY
>TRBJ2-1|TRBV20-1|NA|NA
SDSNRDNEQF
>TRBJ2-1|TRBV20-1|NA|NA
SARRYRQWSSYNEQF
>TRBJ2-5|TRBV7-2|TRBD2|NA
ASSLGGLAGVRETQY
>TRBJ2-5|TRBV20-1|NA|few
SANILQETQY
>TRBJ1-1|TRBV6-5|NA|NA
ASRPTRNTEAF
>TRBJ2-7|TRBV7-2|TRBD1|few
ASSLYRGTRYEQY
>TRBJ2-7|TRBV25-1|TRBD2|NA
ASSDPTSGRAYEQY
>TRBJ1-1|TRBV7-2|TRBD1|NA
ASSPDRVTEAF
>TRBJ2-1|TRBV20-1|TRBD2|NA
SARLAGVNNEQF
>TRBJ2-1|TRBV15|NA|few
ATSLGGGNEQF
>NA|TRBV28|NA|NA
ASVTSTFGYEQY
>TRBJ2-1|TRBV2|TRBD2|NA
ASIRGETSGHNEQF
>NA|TRBV7-2|TRBD2|NA
ASSSYPSSGSLSYEQY
>TRBJ2-5|TRBV12-3/TRBV12-4|TRBD2|few
ASRPSGRAGETQY
>TRBJ2-1|TRBV20-1|NA|NA
SAGLGGYEQF
>TRBJ1-2|TRBV12-3/TRBV12-4|TRBD1|NA
ASSVAGGHGYT
>TRBJ2-3|TRBV20-1|NA|NA
SAPDQGDTQY
>TRBJ1-6|TRBV6-5|NA|NA
ASSYQGPYNSPLH
>TRBJ2-5|TRBV20-1|NA|NA
SATQRVGELETQY
>NA|TRBV2|NA|NA
ASSQPGKTYNEQY
>TRBJ1-1|TRBV10-3|TRBD1|few
AIRDEQGRAF
>TRBJ2-5|TRBV4-2|NA|few
ASSQDRGVYETQY
>TRBJ2-7|TRBV7-9|NA|few
ASSKSRFRDYEQY
>TRBJ2-5|TRBV12-3/TRBV12-4|NA|NA
ASSFVQGWETQY
>TRBJ2-5|TRBV12-3/TRBV12-4|NA|NA
ASSFRQQETQY
>TRBJ2-1|TRBV29-1|TRBD2|few
SVVTSGINNEQF
>TRBJ2-3|TRBV7-6|TRBD2|NA
ASYRLASTDTQY
>TRBJ1-2|TRBV7-9|TRBD1|few
ASSPPLTGGSNYGYT
>TRBJ2-1|TRBV12-3/TRBV12-4|TRBD2|NA
ASRFRLAGGTNEQF
>TRBJ2-6|TRBV27|NA|few
ASSSSSSGANVLT
>NA|TRBV5-1|NA|few
ASSLPPSEQY
>TRBJ2-1|TRBV7-2|TRBD2|NA
ASSSQAGAADEQF
>TRBJ2-7|TRBV4-1|NA|NA
ASSQAAGVHYEQY
>TRBJ2-1|TRBV15|TRBD1|few
ATSKIGDRVLNEQF
>TRBJ2-4|TRBV5-1|NA|NA
ASRSTSRRGDIQY
>NA|TRBV5-4|NA|NA
ASSLRGGRDFVETQY
>TRBJ1-5|TRBV5-1|NA|NA
ASPGTSSNQPQH
>TRBJ1-1|TRBV28|NA|many
ASRVREITEAF
>TRBJ2-7|TRBV5-1|NA|few
ASSPGADEQY
>TRBJ2-3|TRBV4-1|NA|NA
ASSPPRTDTQY
>TRBJ2-1|TRBV20-1|NA|once
SARDAGLPMDEQF
>TRBJ2-2|TRBV29-1|NA|once
SVVPLDRGNTGELF
>TRBJ1-5|TRBV5-1|NA|few
ASSYGGGGQPQH